The T cell receptor beta chain under discussion was sequenced for a study of blood T cells in healthy people across ages. This CDR3 is built from 12 residues. With 8 bases removed from V and 5 bases from J, the gap between germline ends came to 12 bases. Germline-derived CDR1 and CDR2 are MNHEY and SMNVEV (reference sequence). The table lists this clonotype with a few counts. A second about 6 to 12 cycle PCR used barcoded and J-beta primers. TCRdb re-derived calls from the 5' RACE reads in MiXCR, one entry per CDR3 protein. Counted here are about 560,000 distinct CDR3 sequences, about a quarter occurring once; the ten biggest clones make up approximately 3.7%. The data were also submitted as part of a second study, on T cells of mothers and their children.

The chain couples TRBV27 to TRBJ2-5; TRBD2 is a possible D gene (6 bases). This clonotype was obtained from a boy between 2 and 10 years old in good health. The sequencing input was blood. This CDR3 is CASGLPGETQYF. The CDR3 DNA reads as TGTGCCAGCGGACTACCCGGGGAGACCCAGTACTTC.